These T cell receptor beta chains were read from a single sample in a study of blood T cells in healthy people across ages. TCRdb redid the calling of the 5' RACE reads with MiXCR, one entry per CDR3 protein. The top ten clones hold less than 0.75% of a sample with under 1,100,000 distinct CDR3 sequences, approximately 25% of them seen once. These sequences were also reported in another study, on T cells of mothers and their children.

Specimen: blood. These receptors were collected from a girl aged 2 to 10 in good health. Each CDR3 is given with its conserved first and last residue.

V gene: TRBV4-3
CDR3 length: 15
CDR3 protein: CASSQALSANSPLHF

V gene: TRBV28
CDR3 length: 14
CDR3 protein: CASSFIQGTDTQYF

V gene: TRBV2
CDR3 length: 16
CDR3 protein: CASSLGTGRNYNEQFF

V gene: TRBV24-1
CDR3 length: 15
CDR3 protein: CATSDLKVGGETQYF

V gene: TRBV5-1
CDR3 length: 17
CDR3 protein: CASSQNRQGKNANEQFF

V gene: TRBV20-1
CDR3 length: 14
CDR3 protein: CSARARDRVYEQYF

V gene: TRBV20-1
CDR3 length: 14
CDR3 protein: CSATHGQVPYEQYF

V gene: TRBV20-1
CDR3 length: 17
CDR3 protein: CSASYPSGRLGEETQYF

V gene: TRBV6-5
CDR3 length: 15
CDR3 protein: CASSPRGRDVETQYF

V gene: TRBV2
CDR3 length: 13
CDR3 protein: CASSVDLQETQYF

V gene: TRBV29-1
CDR3 length: 11
CDR3 protein: CSVVGVDEQFF

V gene: TRBV18
CDR3 length: 16
CDR3 protein: CASSPPGGGTDTEAFF

V gene: TRBV7-9
CDR3 length: 16
CDR3 protein: CASSLGAWGQNQPQHF

V gene: TRBV28
CDR3 length: 11
CDR3 protein: CASQAFYEQYF

V gene: TRBV28
CDR3 length: 13
CDR3 protein: CASRDLGIYEQYF

V gene: TRBV2
CDR3 length: 14
CDR3 protein: CASIGQGKTDTQYF

V gene: TRBV7-9
CDR3 length: 17
CDR3 protein: CASSLGGQGALNYGYTF

V gene: TRBV7-2
CDR3 length: 13
CDR3 protein: CASSTTGPEKLFF

V gene: TRBV7-2
CDR3 length: 15
CDR3 protein: CASSPQRGGPIAPFF

V gene: TRBV9
CDR3 length: 12
CDR3 protein: CASSIPVLEQFF

V gene: TRBV10-3
CDR3 length: 14
CDR3 protein: CAVSNGPMNTEAFF

V gene: TRBV5-4
CDR3 length: 16
CDR3 protein: CASSLARGAGQETQYF

V gene: TRBV20-1
CDR3 length: 13
CDR3 protein: CSATAPGSYEQYF

V gene: TRBV12-3/TRBV12-4
CDR3 length: 14
CDR3 protein: CASRGTVSGNTIYF

V gene: TRBV28
CDR3 length: 13
CDR3 protein: CASSYGQGTGYTF

V gene: TRBV4-1
CDR3 length: 16
CDR3 protein: CASSHHSSGRNYEQYF

V gene: TRBV29-1
CDR3 length: 15
CDR3 protein: CSVGRAGTKNEKLFF

V gene: TRBV29-1
CDR3 length: 11
CDR3 protein: CSFRHRLGYTF

V gene: TRBV28
CDR3 length: 14
CDR3 protein: CASRENRGAETQYF

V gene: TRBV10-3
CDR3 length: 14
CDR3 protein: CAISETRTDSPLHF

V gene: TRBV6-5
CDR3 length: 12
CDR3 protein: CASSSEAWGYTF

V gene: TRBV29-1
CDR3 length: 13
CDR3 protein: CSLSQGDGYEQYF

V gene: TRBV4-1
CDR3 length: 14
CDR3 protein: CASSQDPTVSGYTF

V gene: TRBV18
CDR3 length: 13
CDR3 protein: CASSPANLGGLYF

V gene: TRBV6-5
CDR3 length: 16
CDR3 protein: CASSHSIAIGTDTQYF

V gene: TRBV6-2/TRBV6-3
CDR3 length: 13
CDR3 protein: CASRPPSYNEQFF

V gene: TRBV12-3/TRBV12-4
CDR3 length: 15
CDR3 protein: CASSQMGGLAETQYF

V gene: TRBV7-9
CDR3 length: 14
CDR3 protein: CASSLVTGAQEQYF

V gene: TRBV5-1
CDR3 length: 12
CDR3 protein: CASRTQGSEQYF

V gene: TRBV5-1
CDR3 length: 15
CDR3 protein: CASSRDSGTDYKQYF

V gene: TRBV27
CDR3 length: 12
CDR3 protein: CASSEPGGKLFF

V gene: TRBV10-3
CDR3 length: 17
CDR3 protein: CAIRGAGQTIWSDEQYF

V gene: TRBV6-2/TRBV6-3
CDR3 length: 16
CDR3 protein: CASATRGGSSYNEQFF

V gene: TRBV28
CDR3 length: 14
CDR3 protein: CASSAGQGNTEAFF

V gene: TRBV7-9
CDR3 length: 16
CDR3 protein: CASSPGTSGPKDTQYF

V gene: TRBV7-2
CDR3 length: 16
CDR3 protein: CASSLLGAKVPDTQYF

V gene: TRBV20-1
CDR3 length: 11
CDR3 protein: CSAGTNYEQYF

V gene: TRBV4-3
CDR3 length: 17
CDR3 protein: CASSQAPQRGGQDEQFF

V gene: TRBV13
CDR3 length: 14
CDR3 protein: CASSPPTGGNEQFF

V gene: TRBV28
CDR3 length: 12
CDR3 protein: CASNRRYEKLFF

V gene: TRBV6-2/TRBV6-3
CDR3 length: 17
CDR3 protein: CASSPTQAGGPFNEQFF

V gene: TRBV2
CDR3 length: 15
CDR3 protein: CASSFDLERTDTQYF

V gene: TRBV20-1
CDR3 length: 14
CDR3 protein: CSVPDWYYQGTQYF

V gene: TRBV25-1
CDR3 length: 12
CDR3 protein: CASAVWWGGSHF

V gene: TRBV7-3
CDR3 length: 16
CDR3 protein: CASSLNGQGIGNIQYF

V gene: TRBV27
CDR3 length: 16
CDR3 protein: CASSFLAGGKQETQYF

V gene: TRBV25-1
CDR3 length: 16
CDR3 protein: CASSDKTSVSSYEQYF

V gene: TRBV6-1
CDR3 length: 15
CDR3 protein: CASSKTSGNTGELFF

V gene: TRBV12-3/TRBV12-4
CDR3 length: 14
CDR3 protein: CASSTTGAGETQYF